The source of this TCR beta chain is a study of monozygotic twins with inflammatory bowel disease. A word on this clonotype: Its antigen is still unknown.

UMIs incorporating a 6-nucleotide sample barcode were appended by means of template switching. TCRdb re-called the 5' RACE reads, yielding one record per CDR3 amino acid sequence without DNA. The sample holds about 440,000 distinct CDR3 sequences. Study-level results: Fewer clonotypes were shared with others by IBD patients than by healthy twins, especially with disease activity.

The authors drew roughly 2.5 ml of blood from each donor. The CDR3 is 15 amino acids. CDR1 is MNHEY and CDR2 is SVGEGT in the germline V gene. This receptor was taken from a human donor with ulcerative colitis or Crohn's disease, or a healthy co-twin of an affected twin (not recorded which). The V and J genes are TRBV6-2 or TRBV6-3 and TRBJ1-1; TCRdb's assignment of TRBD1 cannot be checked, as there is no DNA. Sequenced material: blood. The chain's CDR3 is CASRTPWGKTTEAFF.